A selection of T cell receptor beta chains follows, all from one sample in a study of regulatory T cells in long-lasting Graves disease. In TCRdb, the multiplex PCR reads were re-called with MiXCR into one record per CDR3 protein. The data show about 240,000 distinct CDR3 sequences, with 20% to 25% seen just once and over 11% held by the top ten. Sequencing used peripheral blood mononuclear cells (PBMCs), obtained at new diagnosis, from a patient treated with antithyroid drugs. The receptors originated from a female donor with Graves disease. The CDR3 runs from the conserved cysteine through the conserved F or W. D genes are given only for firm matches. Where a row states a size, it is once, few, many or the class of an expanded clone; other rows omit it.

clone_size,j_call,v_call,d_call,cdr3_aa,cdr3_nt
few,TRBJ1-5,TRBV28,TRBD1,CASSLTTGISNQPQHF,TGTGCCAGCAGTCTAACGACAGGGATTAGCAATCAGCCCCAGCATTTT
many,TRBJ2-5,TRBV9,TRBD2,CASSGRLAGEETQYF,TGTGCCAGCAGCGGTAGACTAGCGGGGGAAGAGACCCAGTACTTC
many,TRBJ1-6,TRBV12-3/TRBV12-4,.,CASSLSEKYNSPLHF,TGTGCCAGCAGTTTATCAGAAAAATATAATTCACCCCTCCACTTT
many,TRBJ2-1,TRBV7-3,TRBD2,CASSKREGNEQFF,TGTGCCAGCAGTAAGCGGGAGGGCAATGAGCAGTTCTTC
many,TRBJ2-1,TRBV28,TRBD2,CASSVGPSGLSEQFF,TGTGCCAGCAGTGTGGGCCCTAGCGGACTTTCTGAGCAGTTCTTC
many,TRBJ1-2,TRBV7-8,.,CASSIASGGHGYTF,TGTGCCAGCAGCATAGCCTCGGGGGGCCATGGCTACACCTTC
many,TRBJ2-1,TRBV12-3/TRBV12-4,.,CASSLRGGLVGNEQFF,TGTGCCAGCAGTTTAAGGGGCGGACTCGTCGGGAATGAGCAGTTCTTC
many,TRBJ2-7,TRBV6-2/TRBV6-3,TRBD1,CAIEGDSFYEQYF,TGTGCCATAGAAGGGGACAGTTTCTACGAGCAGTACTTC
.,TRBJ2-1,TRBV12-3/TRBV12-4,TRBD1,CASSTNRGLYNEQFF,TGTGCCAGCAGTACAAACAGGGGGCTTTACAATGAGCAGTTCTTC
many,TRBJ2-5,TRBV30,.,CAWRSGRNQETQYF,TGTGCCTGGAGATCGGGACGGAACCAAGAGACCCAGTACTTC
many,TRBJ2-1,TRBV2,TRBD1,CASSDNRGSYNEQFF,TGTGCCAGCAGTGATAACAGGGGGTCCTACAATGAGCAGTTCTTC
many,TRBJ1-1,TRBV20-1,.,CSARKELNTEAFF,TGCAGTGCTAGGAAGGAACTGAACACTGAAGCTTTCTTT
many,TRBJ2-1,TRBV6-2/TRBV6-3,TRBD2,CASGGGLAGGARGEQFF,TGTGCCAGCGGGGGAGGACTAGCGGGAGGAGCCCGTGGTGAGCAGTTCTTC
.,TRBJ2-5,TRBV15,.,CATSRVRQGQETQYF,TGTGCCACCAGCAGAGTCCGGCAGGGTCAAGAGACCCAGTACTTC
few,TRBJ2-7,TRBV4-1,TRBD2,CASSQGTSGNNEQYF,TGCGCCAGCAGCCAAGGGACTAGCGGGAACAACGAGCAGTACTTC
.,TRBJ2-5,TRBV24-1,.,CATSETGQLETQYF,TGTGCCACCAGTGAAACTGGACAGCTAGAGACCCAGTACTTC
.,TRBJ2-2,TRBV9,.,CASSVSGGRELFF,TGTGCCAGCAGCGTATCGGGGGGCCGGGAGCTGTTTTTT
many,TRBJ2-6,TRBV20-1,TRBD2,CSAREGLAGGETGANVLTF,TGCAGTGCTAGAGAAGGACTAGCGGGAGGAGAAACTGGGGCCAACGTCCTGACTTTC
many,TRBJ1-5,TRBV20-1,.,CSANQGSSNQPQHF,TGCAGTGCTAATCAGGGTAGTAGCAATCAGCCCCAGCATTTT
.,TRBJ1-5,TRBV12-5,.,CASGWEVGQPQHF,TGTGCTAGTGGTTGGGAAGTTGGGCAGCCCCAGCATTTT
.,TRBJ2-3,TRBV5-1,TRBD1,CASSQEQGPRSDTQYF,TGCGCCAGCAGCCAAGAACAGGGGCCCAGGTCAGATACGCAGTATTTT
.,TRBJ2-1,TRBV11-2,TRBD2,CASSPPLAGSYNEQFF,TGTGCCAGCAGCCCCCCACTAGCGGGATCCTACAATGAGCAGTTCTTC
many,TRBJ2-7,TRBV4-1,TRBD2,CASSSWTSGSYEQYF,TGCGCCAGCAGCTCTTGGACTAGCGGGAGTTACGAGCAGTACTTC
many,TRBJ2-5,TRBV28,.,CASSFGGQETQYF,TGTGCCAGCAGTTTTGGGGGCCAAGAGACCCAGTACTTC
few,TRBJ2-7,TRBV2,.,CASSDNQGFRDEQYF,TGTGCCAGCAGTGATAACCAGGGGTTCCGCGACGAGCAGTACTTC
few,TRBJ1-2,TRBV19,TRBD1,CASSPRLDRVNYGYTF,TGTGCCAGTAGCCCTCGTCTGGACAGGGTTAACTATGGCTACACCTTC
many,TRBJ1-2,TRBV7-9,.,CASSLPAGTQLLNGYTF,TGTGCCAGCAGCTTACCTGCCGGGACCCAACTCCTAAATGGCTACACCTTC
.,TRBJ2-5,TRBV6-2/TRBV6-3,TRBD2,CASGTSGGVETQYF,TGTGCCAGCGGGACTAGCGGGGGCGTAGAGACCCAGTACTTC
many,TRBJ1-5,TRBV9,.,CASSPHTGSNQPQHF,TGTGCCAGCAGCCCCCACACAGGAAGCAATCAGCCCCAGCATTTT
many,TRBJ2-3,TRBV11-2,TRBD2,CASSHGPTGLALDTQYF,TGTGCCAGCAGCCACGGGCCTACGGGACTAGCATTGGATACGCAGTATTTT
many,TRBJ2-7,TRBV20-1,TRBD2,CSATPGTSGRVEQYF,TGCAGTGCTACACCCGGGACTAGCGGGAGAGTCGAGCAGTACTTC
many,TRBJ2-1,TRBV30,TRBD2,CAWSGWEGRNEQFF,TGTGCCTGGAGTGGGTGGGAGGGCCGCAATGAGCAGTTCTTC